Listed below are T cell receptor beta chains from one sample, sequenced in a study of CD8+ T cells in alopecia areata. TCRdb's copy holds only in-frame clones and misses some; the assay was immunoSEQ multiplex PCR. The sample shows roughly 190,000 clones, about three fifths of them seen only once. Sequencing was performed on CD4+ T cells sorted from blood, taken at week 24, from a patient treated with tofacitinib. These receptor sequences come from a human donor with alopecia areata. Each CDR3 is given with its conserved first and last residue. The D gene is left open where the match is weak. Clone size is shown for a subset of rows, as once, few, many or a class of expanded clone.

d_gene: -
abundance: -
v_gene: TRBV27
j_gene: TRBJ1-2
CDR3nt: TGTGCCAGCAGTTTAACGGGGTTCCACTATGGCTACACCTTC
CDR3aa: CASSLTGFHYGYTF

d_gene: -
abundance: -
v_gene: TRBV30
j_gene: TRBJ1-6
CDR3nt: TGTGCCTGGAGGACAGTAGGGATGAGGGATTCACCCCTCCACTTT
CDR3aa: CAWRTVGMRDSPLHF

d_gene: -
abundance: -
v_gene: TRBV4-1
j_gene: TRBJ1-1
CDR3nt: TGCGCCAGCAGAGGGAGCGGAAACACTGAAGCTTTCTTT
CDR3aa: CASRGSGNTEAFF

d_gene: TRBD1
abundance: -
v_gene: TRBV10-2
j_gene: TRBJ1-5
CDR3nt: TGCGCCAGCAGTGGGACAGGGAATCAGCCCCAGCATTTT
CDR3aa: CASSGTGNQPQHF

d_gene: -
abundance: -
v_gene: TRBV5-6
j_gene: TRBJ2-5
CDR3nt: TGTGCCAGCAGCTGGGACTTCGGGGGAGAGACCCAGTACTTC
CDR3aa: CASSWDFGGETQYF

d_gene: -
abundance: -
v_gene: TRBV2
j_gene: TRBJ2-2
CDR3nt: TGTGCCAGCAAGATGTCCAACACCGGGGAGCTGTTTTTT
CDR3aa: CASKMSNTGELFF

d_gene: -
abundance: -
v_gene: TRBV6-1
j_gene: TRBJ2-2
CDR3nt: TGTGCCAGCATGGGAGACGCGAACACCGGGGAGCTGTTTTTT
CDR3aa: CASMGDANTGELFF

d_gene: TRBD1
abundance: -
v_gene: TRBV11-2
j_gene: TRBJ1-1
CDR3nt: TGTGCCAGCAGCCTATGGACAGGAGAAGCTTTCTTT
CDR3aa: CASSLWTGEAFF

d_gene: -
abundance: few
v_gene: TRBV5-1
j_gene: TRBJ2-1
CDR3nt: TGCGCCAGCAGCTTACGTGGGGGGTATGATGAGCAGTTCTTC
CDR3aa: CASSLRGGYDEQFF

d_gene: -
abundance: -
v_gene: TRBV9
j_gene: TRBJ1-1
CDR3nt: TGTGCCAGCAGCGTAGTACAGGACACTGAAGCTTTCTTT
CDR3aa: CASSVVQDTEAFF

d_gene: -
abundance: once
v_gene: TRBV7-2
j_gene: TRBJ2-1
CDR3nt: TGTGCCAGCAGCTTAGAAGTACGATACTCCTACAATGAGCAGTTCTTC
CDR3aa: CASSLEVRYSYNEQFF

d_gene: TRBD1
abundance: -
v_gene: TRBV7-2
j_gene: TRBJ1-5
CDR3nt: TGTGCCAGCAGCTGGGCGACAGGGAGCAATCAGCCCCAGCATTTT
CDR3aa: CASSWATGSNQPQHF

d_gene: -
abundance: -
v_gene: TRBV30
j_gene: TRBJ1-3
CDR3nt: TGTGCCTATTCGACAACGGCTGGAAACACCATATATTTT
CDR3aa: CAYSTTAGNTIYF

d_gene: TRBD1
abundance: few
v_gene: TRBV11-2
j_gene: TRBJ2-3
CDR3nt: TGTGCCAGCAGCCCCTGGACAGGGAGTACAGATACGCAGTATTTT
CDR3aa: CASSPWTGSTDTQYF

d_gene: -
abundance: -
v_gene: TRBV7-9
j_gene: TRBJ1-6
CDR3nt: TGTGCCAGCAGCGCAGCGGGGGAGTGGAATTCACCCCTCCACTTT
CDR3aa: CASSAAGEWNSPLHF

d_gene: TRBD1
abundance: few
v_gene: TRBV6-5
j_gene: TRBJ1-2
CDR3nt: TGTGCCAGCAGTCAGGACAGGGCGCCCTATGGCTACACCTTC
CDR3aa: CASSQDRAPYGYTF

d_gene: -
abundance: -
v_gene: TRBV7-3
j_gene: TRBJ2-5
CDR3nt: TGTGCCAGCAGCTCCGACTACACAGAGACCCAGTACTTC
CDR3aa: CASSSDYTETQYF

d_gene: -
abundance: once
v_gene: TRBV4-1
j_gene: TRBJ2-3
CDR3nt: TGCGCCAGCAGCCAAGGGTTAGATACGCAGTATTTT
CDR3aa: CASSQGLDTQYF

d_gene: TRBD1
abundance: -
v_gene: TRBV5-1
j_gene: TRBJ2-3
CDR3nt: TGCGCCAGCAGCTTGACTACAGGGGAATCAGATACGCAGTATTTT
CDR3aa: CASSLTTGESDTQYF

d_gene: TRBD1
abundance: -
v_gene: TRBV9
j_gene: TRBJ2-1
CDR3nt: TGTGCCAGCAGCGTATTCCCGACAGGGGAGAATGAGCAGTTCTTC
CDR3aa: CASSVFPTGENEQFF

d_gene: -
abundance: -
v_gene: TRBV5-4
j_gene: TRBJ1-4
CDR3nt: TGTGCCAGCAGCCTGAGGAACGAAAAACTGTTTTTT
CDR3aa: CASSLRNEKLFF

d_gene: -
abundance: -
v_gene: TRBV27
j_gene: TRBJ2-3
CDR3nt: TGTGCCAGCAGTTCTTGGGCTAGATCGCCGACAGATACGCAGTATTTT
CDR3aa: CASSSWARSPTDTQYF

d_gene: -
abundance: -
v_gene: TRBV20-1
j_gene: TRBJ2-1
CDR3nt: TGCAGTGGTGAGAGTGGCAATGAGCAGTTCTTC
CDR3aa: CSGESGNEQFF

d_gene: -
abundance: -
v_gene: TRBV4-3
j_gene: TRBJ1-5
CDR3nt: TGCGCCAGCAGCCAAGATTTTGATCAGCCCCAGCATTTT
CDR3aa: CASSQDFDQPQHF

d_gene: -
abundance: few
v_gene: TRBV7-2
j_gene: TRBJ1-5
CDR3nt: TGTGCCAGCAGCTTCAAGGGCGTCGATCAGCCCCAGCATTTT
CDR3aa: CASSFKGVDQPQHF

d_gene: -
abundance: once
v_gene: TRBV4-3
j_gene: TRBJ1-5
CDR3nt: TGCGCCAGCAGCCAAGAACCGGGGGCAGGGTCGCCCCAGCATTTT
CDR3aa: CASSQEPGAGSPQHF

d_gene: -
abundance: -
v_gene: TRBV4-3
j_gene: TRBJ2-2
CDR3nt: TGCGCCAGCAGCGAACAACAGGGCGGGGAGCTGTTTTTT
CDR3aa: CASSEQQGGELFF